This TCR beta chain was identified in a study of identifying expanded T cells in peripheral blood. Whole-study results and caveats: Clone count variance between roughly 2-week samples rose with total template count. About 1.3 clones differed between technical replicates, versus about 16 and 19 over time.

This CDR3 comprises 15 residues. The germline CDR1 and CDR2 sequences are LGHNA and YSLEER. The V end was cut by 3 bases, the J end by 5 bases, with 16 bases between. Details on this clone: The target antigen is unknown.

Sequencing used immunoSEQ multiplex PCR; TCRdb keeps in-frame clones, though not all of them. The table records 90,000 or so clones, 88% of them present only once. J is TRBJ2-5 and V is TRBV4-3; D perhaps matches TRBD1 (6 bases). The sample consisted of blood. The receptor comes from a person aged 18 to 75 in good health. The CDR3 sequence: CASSQATGMGETQYF. For the CDR3, the DNA is TGCGCCAGCAGCCAGGCGACAGGAATGGGGGAGACCCAGTACTTC.